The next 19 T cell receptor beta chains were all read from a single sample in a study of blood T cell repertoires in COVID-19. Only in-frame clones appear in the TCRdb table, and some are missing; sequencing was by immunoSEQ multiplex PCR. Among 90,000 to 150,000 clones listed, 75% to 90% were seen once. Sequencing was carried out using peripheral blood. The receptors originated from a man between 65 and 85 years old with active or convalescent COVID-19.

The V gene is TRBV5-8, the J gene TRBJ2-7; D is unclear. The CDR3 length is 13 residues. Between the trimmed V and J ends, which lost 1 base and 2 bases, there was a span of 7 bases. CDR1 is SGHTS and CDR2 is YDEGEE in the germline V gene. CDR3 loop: CASSLPVPYEQYF. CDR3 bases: TGTGCCAGCAGCTTGCCAGTCCCCTACGAGCAGTACTTC.

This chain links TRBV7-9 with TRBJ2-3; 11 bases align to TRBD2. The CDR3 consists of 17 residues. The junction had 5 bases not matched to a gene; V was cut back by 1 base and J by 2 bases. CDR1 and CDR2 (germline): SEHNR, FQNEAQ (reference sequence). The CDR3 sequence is CASSLGPTSGDTDTQYF. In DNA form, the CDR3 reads TGTGCCAGCAGCTTAGGACCGACTAGCGGGGACACAGATACGCAGTATTTT.

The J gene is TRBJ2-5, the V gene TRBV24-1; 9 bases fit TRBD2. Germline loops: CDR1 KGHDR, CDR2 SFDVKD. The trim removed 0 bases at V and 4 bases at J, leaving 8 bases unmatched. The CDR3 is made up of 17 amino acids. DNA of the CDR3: TGTGCCACCAGTGATTTGCGGGGTAGCGGGAGCCCAGAGACCCAGTACTTC. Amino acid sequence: CATSDLRGSGSPETQYF.

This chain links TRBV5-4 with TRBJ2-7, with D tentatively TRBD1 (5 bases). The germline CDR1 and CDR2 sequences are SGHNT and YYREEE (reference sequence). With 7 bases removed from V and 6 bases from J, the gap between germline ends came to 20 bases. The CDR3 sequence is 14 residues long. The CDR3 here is CASAVSWGSGEQYF. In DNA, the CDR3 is TGTGCCAGCGCCGTGTCCTGGGGCTCGGGCGAGCAGTACTTC.

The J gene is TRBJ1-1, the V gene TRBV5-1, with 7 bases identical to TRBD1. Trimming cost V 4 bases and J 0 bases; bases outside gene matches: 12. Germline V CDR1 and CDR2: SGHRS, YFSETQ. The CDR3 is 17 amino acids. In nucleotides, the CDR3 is TGCGCCAGCAGCCCACCCCCGGGACAGTACTTGAACACTGAAGCTTTCTTT. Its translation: CASSPPPGQYLNTEAFF.

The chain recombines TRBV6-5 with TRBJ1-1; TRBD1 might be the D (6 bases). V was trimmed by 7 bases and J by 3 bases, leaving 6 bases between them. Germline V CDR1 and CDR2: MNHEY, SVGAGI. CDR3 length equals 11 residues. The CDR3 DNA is TGTGCCAGCAAGGGGGACACTGAAGCTTTCTTT. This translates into CASKGDTEAFF.

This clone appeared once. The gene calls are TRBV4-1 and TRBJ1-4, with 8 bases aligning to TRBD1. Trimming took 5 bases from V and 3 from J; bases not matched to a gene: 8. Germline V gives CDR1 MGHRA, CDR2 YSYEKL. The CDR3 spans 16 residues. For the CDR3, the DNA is TGCGCCAGCAGCGAGGACAGGGTGGTGGCTAATGAAAAACTGTTTTTT. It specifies CASSEDRVVANEKLFF.

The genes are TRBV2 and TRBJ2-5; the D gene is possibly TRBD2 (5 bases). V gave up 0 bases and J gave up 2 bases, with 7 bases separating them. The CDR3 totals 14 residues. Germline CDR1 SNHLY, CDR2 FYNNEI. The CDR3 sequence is CASSEARTQETQYF. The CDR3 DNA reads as TGTGCCAGCAGTGAAGCGAGGACTCAAGAGACCCAGTACTTC.

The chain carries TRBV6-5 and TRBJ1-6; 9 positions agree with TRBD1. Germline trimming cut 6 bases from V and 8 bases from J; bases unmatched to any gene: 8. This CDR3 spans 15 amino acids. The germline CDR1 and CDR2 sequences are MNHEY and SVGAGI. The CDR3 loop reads CASSTTGGLDSPLHF. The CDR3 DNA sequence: TGTGCCAGCAGCACAACAGGGGGCCTTGATTCACCCCTCCACTTT.

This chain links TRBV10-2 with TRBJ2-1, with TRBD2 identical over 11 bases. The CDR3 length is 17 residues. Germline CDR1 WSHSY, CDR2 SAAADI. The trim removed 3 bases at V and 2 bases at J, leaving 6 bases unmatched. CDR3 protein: CASSDLLAGGTYNEQFF. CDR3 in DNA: TGCGCCAGCAGTGACCTCCTAGCGGGAGGTACCTACAATGAGCAGTTCTTC.

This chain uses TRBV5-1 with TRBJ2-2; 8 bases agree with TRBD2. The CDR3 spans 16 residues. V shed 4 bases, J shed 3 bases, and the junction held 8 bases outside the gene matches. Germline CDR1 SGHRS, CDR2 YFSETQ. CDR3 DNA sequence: TGCGCCAGCAGCAGCCCGGGGGGGGTGGACACCGGGGAGCTGTTTTTT. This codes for CASSSPGGVDTGELFF. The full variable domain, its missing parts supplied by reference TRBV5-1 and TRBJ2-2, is KAGVTQTPRYLIKTRGQQVTLSCSPISGHRSVSWYQQTPGQGLQFLFEYFSETQRNKGNFPGRFSGRQFSNSRSEMNVSTLELGDSALYLCASSSPGGVDTGELFFGEGSRLTVL.

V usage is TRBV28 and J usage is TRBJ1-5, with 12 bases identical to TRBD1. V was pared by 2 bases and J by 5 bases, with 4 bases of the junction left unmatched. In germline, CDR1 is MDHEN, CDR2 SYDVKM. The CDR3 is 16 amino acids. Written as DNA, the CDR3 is TGTGCCAGCAGTTTAACCGGGACAGGGGGCTATCAGCCCCAGCATTTT. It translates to CASSLTGTGGYQPQHF.

As DNA, the CDR3 is TGTGCCAGCTCACCACAAGAGTTGACTTACGAGCAGTACTTC. Its protein product is CASSPQELTYEQYF. The gene calls are TRBV18 and TRBJ2-7; no clear D gene. The V gene lost 1 base and the J gene lost 4 bases, with 11 bases spanning the gap. Germline loops: CDR1 KGHSH, CDR2 LQKENI. The CDR3 extends over 14 amino acids. The full variable domain, with the rest looked up from reference TRBV18 and TRBJ2-7, is NAGVMQNPRHLVRRRGQEARLRCSPMKGHSHVYWYRQLPEEGLKFMVYLQKENIIDESGMPKERFSAEFPKEGPSILRIQQVVRGDSAAYFCASSPQELTYEQYFGPGTRLTVT.

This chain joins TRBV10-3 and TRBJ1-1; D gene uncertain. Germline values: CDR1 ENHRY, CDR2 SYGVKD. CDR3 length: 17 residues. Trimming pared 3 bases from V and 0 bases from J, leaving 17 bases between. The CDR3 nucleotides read TGTGCCATCAGTGAAACAGAGACACAACTCATGAACACTGAAGCTTTCTTT. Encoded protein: CAISETETQLMNTEAFF.

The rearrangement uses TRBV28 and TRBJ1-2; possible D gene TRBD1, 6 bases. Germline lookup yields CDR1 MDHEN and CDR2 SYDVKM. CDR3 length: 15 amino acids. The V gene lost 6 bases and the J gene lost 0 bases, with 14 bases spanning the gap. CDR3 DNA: TGTGCCAGCAGGATACAGGGCTCAGCTAACTATGGCTACACCTTC. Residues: CASRIQGSANYGYTF.

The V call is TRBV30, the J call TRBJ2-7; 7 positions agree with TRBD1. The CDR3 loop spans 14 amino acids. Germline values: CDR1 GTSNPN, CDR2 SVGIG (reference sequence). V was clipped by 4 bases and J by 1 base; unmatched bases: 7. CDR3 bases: TGTGCCTGGATGCCGGGACAGTCATCCTACGAGCAGTACTTC. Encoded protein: CAWMPGQSSYEQYF. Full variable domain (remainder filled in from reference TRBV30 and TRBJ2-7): SQTIHQWPATLVQPVGSPLSLECTVEGTSNPNLYWYRQAAGRGLQLLFYSVGIGQISSEVPQNLSASRPQDRQFILSSKKLLLSDSGFYLCAWMPGQSSYEQYFGPGTRLTVT.

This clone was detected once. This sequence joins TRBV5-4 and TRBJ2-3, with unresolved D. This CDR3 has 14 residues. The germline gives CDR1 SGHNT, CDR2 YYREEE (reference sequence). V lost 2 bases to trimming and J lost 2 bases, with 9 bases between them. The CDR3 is CASSFSRITDTQYF. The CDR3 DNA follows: TGTGCCAGCAGCTTCAGCAGGATCACAGATACGCAGTATTTT.

The chain's CDR3 is CARSPGWGQDEQFF. Written as DNA, the CDR3 is TGTGCCAGGTCGCCGGGTTGGGGGCAGGATGAGCAGTTCTTC. The chain recombines TRBV30 with TRBJ2-1, with D possibly TRBD1 on 6 matching bases. The CDR3 covers 14 residues. Trimming removed 8 bases from V and 8 bases from J, with 22 bases in between. Germline V gene data show CDR1 as GTSNPN and CDR2 as SVGIG (reference sequence).

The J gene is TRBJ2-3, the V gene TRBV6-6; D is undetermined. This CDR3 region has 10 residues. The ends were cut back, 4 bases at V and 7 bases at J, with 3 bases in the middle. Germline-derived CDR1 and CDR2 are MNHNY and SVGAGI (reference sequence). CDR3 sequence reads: CASSSHTQYF. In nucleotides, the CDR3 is TGTGCCAGCAGTTCTCATACGCAGTATTTT.